This entry lists 4 T cell receptor beta chains sequenced from one sample in a study of T-cell reconstitution after alpha-beta-depleted transplantation in children. Preparation of the TCRbeta library involved a method that used unique molecular identifiers. TCRdb re-called the PCR reads with MiXCR, one entry per CDR3 protein. The table shows approximately 340,000 distinct CDR3 sequences, with 10% to 13% occurring only once. This sample comprised PBMCs from the stem cell graft donor, obtained from the stem cell graft. These receptors all come from a human donor who donated a stem cell graft to a child with acute lymphoblastic leukemia.

This clonotype was counted a few times. This chain connects TRBV5-8 to TRBJ2-3; no clear D gene. The germline V and J ends were trimmed by 6 bases and 5 bases, with 19 bases remaining between them. Germline values: CDR1 SGHTS, CDR2 YDEGEE. CDR3 length: 15 residues. Here the CDR3 DNA reads TGTGCCAGCACCATCCAGGTCGCGAGGAAAGATACGCAGTATTTT. This encodes CASTIQVARKDTQYF.

This sequence joins TRBV15 and TRBJ2-7; D not certain. Germline CDR1 and CDR2: LNHNV and YYDKDF (reference sequence). V dropped 0 bases and J dropped 4 bases, with 7 bases sitting between them. CDR3 size: 13 residues. CDR3 amino acids: CATSRDTQYEQYF. The CDR3 region has the DNA TGTGCCACCAGCAGAGACACGCAGTACGAGCAGTACTTC. The full variable domain, rest sourced from reference TRBV15 and TRBJ2-7, is DAMVIQNPRYQVTQFGKPVTLSCSQTLNHNVMYWYQQKSSQAPKLLFHYYDKDFNNEADTPDNFQSRRPNTSFCFLDIRSPGLGDTAMYLCATSRDTQYEQYFGPGTRLTVT.

V and J are TRBV4-2 and TRBJ1-4; unclear D gene. The V gene's germline CDR1 is LGHNA and CDR2 YNFKEQ. Trimming removed 0 bases from V and 0 bases from J, with 11 bases in between. The CDR3 spans 17 residues. The CDR3 protein is CASSQDQLGATNEKLFF. The CDR3 nucleotides read TGTGCCAGCAGCCAAGATCAGCTGGGAGCAACTAATGAAAAACTGTTTTTT.

In nucleotides, the CDR3 is TGTGCCAGTAGTGTCAGTCGGCTAGGCGGCTATGGCTACACCTTC. This sequence encodes CASSVSRLGGYGYTF. This chain uses TRBV19 with TRBJ1-2, with D unclear. The CDR3 sequence is 15 residues long. In germline, CDR1 is LNHDA, CDR2 SQIVND (reference sequence). Trimming took off 5 bases at V and 4 bases at J, with 17 bases between the two ends.